This paragraph covers one TCR beta chain sequence. This table comes from immunoSEQ multiplex PCR, and its TCRdb copy is limited to in-frame clones, with some not included. The sample holds some 50,000 clones, approximately 95% seen once. This sample was taken from a study of human thymus T cells. The specimen was blood. The TCR originated in a girl less than two years old with a congenital heart defect but otherwise immunologically healthy.

In nucleotides, the CDR3 is TGTGCCAGCAGCAAAAGAGCAGTGATTAACTATGGCTACACCTTC. Amino acids: CASSKRAVINYGYTF. V is TRBV21-1 and J is TRBJ1-2. TRBV21-1 is a pseudogene locus. This CDR3 spans 15 amino acids.